This TCR beta chain is drawn from a study of T-cell memory formation after mild COVID-19. Study-wide context: Largely donor-specific TCR clusters were found.

It was 5'RACE with constant-segment primers that produced the TCR alpha and TCR beta cDNA libraries, which carried sample barcodes and UMIs. TCRdb recomputed calls from the 5' RACE reads with MiXCR, one row per CDR3 protein. This repertoire shows just under 150,000 distinct CDR3 sequences, about 6.1% found once; its top ten account for around 2%. Sequenced material: PBMCs or a T cell subset sorted from them (not recorded which). This sequence originates from an adult woman who had mild COVID-19 (a few samples of this study predate the infection). Cell type and time point are not known.

CDR3 in amino acids: CATSETRTTDTQYF. DNA for the CDR3: TGTGCCACCAGTGAGACAAGAACCACAGATACGCAGTATTTT. This rearrangement joins TRBV24-1 to TRBJ2-3; no clear D. CDR1 KGHDR and CDR2 SFDVKD come from the germline V gene. V was pared by 4 bases and J by 2 bases, with 9 bases between. The CDR3 length is 14 residues.